Below, 28 T cell receptor beta chains from the same sample are listed, as sequenced in a study of regulatory T cells in long-lasting Graves disease (dated by TCRdb to about 2021). The method was multiplex PCR. Reads for this sample came from an Illumina HiSeq 4000. iRepertoire HTBI primers and Arm-PCR amplification of CDR3 regions were used to construct TCR beta libraries. TCRdb reanalyzed the raw reads on its own, using fastp at Q25 for trimming and MiXCR for clone calling, and kept in-frame beta chains. Every CDR3 protein is listed once, alongside the most common genes and DNA of its rows. This sample comprises about 430,000 distinct CDR3 sequences, 15% of them detected only once. The ten largest clonotypes hold about 7.8% of the sample. This specimen's time point label, interpreted: newly diagnosed GD, antithyroid drugs for less than 3 months. RNA was extracted from PBMCs in TRIzol for both TCR sequencing and RNA sequencing.

The sample also formed part of further work on T cells in Graves' hyperthyroidism and ophthalmopathy.

Sequences were derived from peripheral blood mononuclear cells (PBMCs), sampled at new diagnosis, from a patient treated with antithyroid drugs. The receptors shown here come from a woman in her forties with Graves disease. Donor details come from another sample of the same person, matched by shared clones.

V and J are TRBV5-1 and TRBJ2-7; maybe TRBD2 (5 bases). Trimming pared 4 bases from V and 1 base from J, leaving 18 bases between. The germline V gene encodes CDR1 SGHRS and CDR2 YFSETQ. CDR3 length: 16 residues. Here the CDR3 reads CASSPHKSDSSYEQYF. In nucleotides, the CDR3 is TGCGCCAGCAGCCCGCATAAATCGGACTCTTCCTACGAGCAGTACTTC.

In its sample, this clonotype was seen a few times. J is TRBJ2-1 and V is TRBV13, with 7 bases lining up with TRBD1. Germline-derived CDR1 and CDR2 are PRHDT and FYEKMQ (reference sequence). The CDR3 is 14 residues long. After removal of 3 bases from V and 6 bases from J, the junction contained 5 bases not matched to a gene. The CDR3 sequence: CASSFWGQINEQFF. The CDR3 nucleotides are TGTGCCAGCAGCTTCTGGGGACAGATCAATGAGCAGTTCTTC.

This clonotype was seen repeatedly, ten times or more. CDR3 sequence: CASGVNSGSYEQFF. The CDR3 DNA reads TGTGCCAGCGGGGTGAATAGCGGGAGCTATGAGCAGTTCTTC. The chain uses TRBV28 and TRBJ2-1; TRBD2 agrees at 9 bases. In germline, CDR1 is MDHEN, CDR2 SYDVKM. The CDR3 is 14 residues long. J gave up 8 bases and V 8 bases, and 10 bases lay outside the gene matches.

This clonotype was observed at least ten times. The chain carries TRBV27 and TRBJ2-1, with D tentatively TRBD1 or TRBD2 (5 bases each). The germline gives CDR1 MNHEY, CDR2 SMNVEV (reference sequence). Trimming shortened V by 10 bases and J by 0 bases, and 13 bases separated the two germline ends. CDR3 length: 14 amino acids. As DNA, the CDR3 is TGTGCCACCCAAGTGGGGGACTCCTACAATGAGCAGTTCTTC. It translates to CATQVGDSYNEQFF.

This clonotype was found many times. The genes are TRBV19 and TRBJ1-2; 9 bases match TRBD1. V was clipped by 6 bases and J by 4 bases; unmatched bases: 6. The V gene's germline CDR1 is LNHDA and CDR2 SQIVND (reference sequence). The CDR3 sequence is 14 residues long. The CDR3 spells CASRDRGVFYGYTF. DNA for the CDR3: TGTGCCAGTAGAGACAGGGGGGTATTCTATGGCTACACCTTC.

This clonotype was seen ten or more times. The V and J genes are TRBV7-2 and TRBJ2-4, with D possibly called TRBD1 or TRBD2 (5 bases each). Germline V gene data show CDR1 as SGHTA and CDR2 as FQGNSA. The CDR3 contains 13 residues. Trimming removed 5 bases at V and 12 bases at J, with 17 bases between. CDR3 residues: CASSNGTDRSQYF. Written as DNA, the CDR3 is TGTGCCAGCAGCAACGGGACCGACCGAAGTCAGTACTTC.

The chain employs TRBV29-1 and TRBJ2-1; D possibly matches TRBD1 or TRBD2 (5 bases each). The V end was cut by 6 bases, the J end by 7 bases, with 16 bases between. CDR1 SQVTM and CDR2 ANQGSEA come from the germline V gene. The CDR3 loop spans 13 amino acids. CDR3 loop: CSVGHGIRNEQFF. In DNA, the CDR3 is TGCAGCGTGGGGCACGGGATTCGAAATGAGCAGTTCTTC.

CDR3 protein: CASSLGTFPYEQYF. CDR3 DNA: TGTGCCAGCAGCCTCGGGACATTCCCCTACGAGCAGTACTTC. The rearrangement uses TRBV6-1 and TRBJ2-7; perhaps TRBD1 as D (6 bases). CDR3 length equals 14 residues. From germline, CDR1 is MNHNS and CDR2 SASEGT. The V end lost 6 bases, the J end lost 2 bases, and 14 bases lay between the germline ends.

The chain joins TRBV12-3 or TRBV12-4 to TRBJ2-7; D gene uncertain. With 2 bases removed from V and 3 bases from J, the gap between germline ends came to 11 bases. This CDR3 comprises 14 residues. CDR3 amino acids: CASSLLPWDYEQYF. CDR3 in DNA: TGTGCCAGCAGTTTATTGCCGTGGGACTACGAGCAGTACTTC.

This clonotype was detected a few times. In nucleotides, the CDR3 is TGTGCCAGCAGTTACTCATTGGGACGGTTCTCCTACAATGAGCAGTTCTTC. Translated, it gives CASSYSLGRFSYNEQFF. The chain recombines TRBV6-2 or TRBV6-3 with TRBJ2-1; possibly TRBD1 or TRBD2 for D (5 bases each). Germline CDR1 MNHEY, CDR2 SVGEGT. This CDR3 comprises 17 residues. V dropped 0 bases and J dropped 0 bases, with 12 bases sitting between them.

Notes on this clonotype: Possible read error: a much larger clone is one base away. This chain links TRBV9 with TRBJ2-2, with 8 bases aligning to TRBD1. The CDR3 has 15 amino acids. CDR1 SGDLS and CDR2 YYNGEE come from the germline V gene. The CDR3 protein is CASSPRTGFIGEQFF. CDR3 coding DNA: TGTGCCAGCAGCCCTAGGACAGGGTTCATCGGGGAGCAGTTTTTT.

The rearrangement links TRBV3-1 to TRBJ2-3, with TRBD2 as a possible D gene (7 bases). Germline V lookup: CDR1 LGHDT, CDR2 YNNKEL (reference sequence). This CDR3 comprises 15 residues. Trimming removed 8 bases from V and 3 bases from J, with 18 bases in between. CDR3 coding DNA: TGTGCCAGCGGACGCACGGGGGGCGGTACAGATACGCAGTATTTT. It encodes CASGRTGGGTDTQYF.

In its sample, this clonotype was seen a few times. V usage is TRBV20-1 and J usage is TRBJ2-7; the match to TRBD1 covers 10 bases. CDR1 DFQATT and CDR2 SNEGSKA come from the germline V gene (reference sequence). The CDR3 contains 14 residues. The V gene end was trimmed by 6 bases and the J gene end by 3 bases; junction bases not matched to a gene: 8. The CDR3 DNA reads as TGCAGTGCACCAAATAGGGACAGGGGCTACGAGCAGTACTTC. Translating it yields CSAPNRDRGYEQYF.

This clonotype was found many times. The chain joins TRBV2 to TRBJ2-7; a possible D gene is TRBD2 (6 bases). V gave up 5 bases and J gave up 6 bases, with 14 bases separating them. This CDR3 contains 13 residues. Germline loops: CDR1 SNHLY, CDR2 FYNNEI. CDR3: CASSRDSPSEQYF. CDR3 nucleotides: TGTGCCAGCAGTCGGGACTCCCCCTCCGAGCAGTACTTC.

This clonotype was detected ten times or more. This chain links TRBV11-3 with TRBJ2-3, with unresolved D. The ends were cut back, 8 bases at V and 2 bases at J, with 8 bases in the middle. Germline values: CDR1 SGHNT, CDR2 YENEEA. The CDR3 loop spans 12 amino acids. CDR3 loop: CASQDLTDTQYF. The CDR3, as DNA: TGTGCCAGCCAAGATCTCACAGATACGCAGTATTTT.

In its sample, this clonotype was seen many times. This rearrangement joins TRBV19 to TRBJ1-1; TRBD1 agrees at 7 bases. CDR3 size: 13 residues. The V and J ends lost 4 bases and 7 bases, in that order; junction bases with no gene match: 6. Germline V CDR1 and CDR2: LNHDA, SQIVND (reference sequence). The CDR3 DNA follows: TGTGCCAGTAGTACCGGGACAGCTCTTGAAGCTTTCTTT. Protein product: CASSTGTALEAFF.

This clonotype was recorded at least ten times. The rearrangement links TRBV27 to TRBJ2-1; possibly TRBD1 or TRBD2 for D (6 bases each). Germline V lookup: CDR1 MNHEY, CDR2 SMNVEV (reference sequence). V lost 4 bases to trimming and J lost 6 bases, with 16 bases between them. The CDR3 contains 15 residues. CDR3 DNA sequence: TGTGCCAGCAGTTCATCGGGGGCTCGGGTCAATGAGCAGTTCTTC. Translated, it gives CASSSSGARVNEQFF.

This clonotype was seen many times. The genes are TRBV7-2 and TRBJ2-7; perhaps TRBD1 as D (6 bases). Trimming pared 0 bases from V and 3 bases from J, leaving 9 bases between. This CDR3 spans 14 amino acids. Germline CDR1 SGHTA, CDR2 FQGNSA. CDR3 region: CASSLAGTNYEQYF. The DNA for the CDR3 is TGTGCCAGCAGCTTAGCCGGGACAAACTACGAGCAGTACTTC.

The rearrangement links TRBV11-3 to TRBJ2-2, with D tentatively TRBD1 or TRBD2 (5 bases each). The CDR3 has 15 residues. CDR1 SGHNT and CDR2 YENEEA come from the germline V gene. V lost 5 bases and J lost 4, with 14 bases in between. CDR3 protein: CASSPRGFITGELFF. DNA for the CDR3: TGTGCCAGCAGCCCACGGGGCTTCATCACCGGGGAGCTGTTTTTT.

This clonotype has a count of ten or more. The chain combines TRBV20-1 with TRBJ2-7, with D possibly being TRBD1 (5 bases). The CDR3 runs to 14 residues. Germline V gene data show CDR1 as DFQATT and CDR2 as SNEGSKA (reference sequence). V dropped 0 bases and J dropped 3 bases, with 12 bases sitting between them. The CDR3 bases are TGCAGTGCTAGAGATGAACAGGACCTCTACGAGCAGTACTTC. Its translation is CSARDEQDLYEQYF.

This clonotype was observed a single time. The chain combines TRBV2 with TRBJ2-7; D gene ambiguous. Matching the DNA end better, TRBJ2-5 makes the J call doubtful. The CDR3 consists of 13 residues. Germline assignment: CDR1 SNHLY and CDR2 FYNNEI. CDR3 amino acids: CASSSRSFETQYF. CDR3 in DNA: TGTGCCAGCAGCAGTAGGTCTTTTGAGACCCAGTACTTC.

On this clonotype itself: One end of the junction varies from germline; a read error may be responsible. V and J are TRBV7-3 and TRBJ2-3; 13 bases are a match to TRBD2. The CDR3 sequence is 16 residues long. Germline V gene lookup returns CDR1 SGHTA and CDR2 FQGTGA. The CDR3 reads CVSSLGTSGGTDTQYF. CDR3 in DNA: TGTGTCAGCAGCCTCGGGACTAGCGGGGGCACAGATACGCAGTATTTT.

This clonotype was counted between two and nine times. The gene calls are TRBV6-1 and TRBJ1-6; 11 bases are shared with TRBD1. This CDR3 region has 14 residues. Trimming removed 6 bases from V and 8 bases from J; junction bases left unmatched: 3. Germline loops: CDR1 MNHNS, CDR2 SASEGT. The CDR3 DNA reads as TGTGCCAGCAGCCCGGACAGGGGGCATTCACCCCTCCACTTT. Translation: CASSPDRGHSPLHF.

This clonotype was seen a single time. The rearrangement uses TRBV2 and TRBJ1-5, with D hard to call. V lost 5 bases and J lost 1, with 18 bases in between. Germline V gene sequence: CDR1 SNHLY, CDR2 FYNNEI. The CDR3 runs 17 residues. For the CDR3, the DNA is TGTGCCAGCAGTCCTGATATGTGGAGCGGAAGCAATCAGCCCCAGCATTTT. Protein: CASSPDMWSGSNQPQHF.

This clonotype was seen ten or more times. This chain uses TRBV7-8 with TRBJ2-1, with D hard to call. The germline V gene encodes CDR1 SGHVS and CDR2 FQNEAQ. Trimming removed 0 bases from V and 6 bases from J, with 9 bases in between. This CDR3 comprises 14 residues. The CDR3 DNA sequence: TGTGCCAGCAGCTTAGCCTCTTTGGGCAATGAGCAGTTCTTC. This codes for CASSLASLGNEQFF.

There are many counts of this clonotype. The rearrangement uses TRBV11-2 and TRBJ2-7, with D perhaps TRBD2 (6 bases). Deletions cut 5 bases from V and 5 bases from J, with 16 bases between. The CDR3 has 14 residues. Germline V gene sequence: CDR1 SGHAT, CDR2 FQNNGV. CDR3 sequence: CASSLSGAADEQYF. CDR3 bases: TGTGCCAGCAGCCTTAGCGGAGCGGCGGACGAGCAGTACTTC.

This clonotype was observed many times. The rearrangement links TRBV28 to TRBJ2-3, with D possibly called TRBD1 or TRBD2 (6 bases each). The length of the CDR3 is 15 residues. Germline loops: CDR1 MDHEN, CDR2 SYDVKM. Trimming cost V 7 bases and J 4 bases, with 18 bases left between them. The DNA of the CDR3 is TGTGCCAGCACCAAGAGGGTGGGGGGCTCAGATACGCAGTATTTT. Translating gives CASTKRVGGSDTQYF. The whole variable domain, remainder taken from reference TRBV28 and TRBJ2-3, is DVKVTQSSRYLVKRTGEKVFLECVQDMDHENMFWYRQDPGLGLRLIYFSYDVKMKEKGDIPEGYSVSREKKERFSLILESASTNQTSMYLCASTKRVGGSDTQYFGPGTRLTVL.

In this sample, this clonotype turned up many times. The V gene is TRBV7-9, the J gene TRBJ2-5, with D perhaps matching TRBD2 (6 bases). This CDR3 contains 15 residues. From germline, CDR1 is SEHNR and CDR2 FQNEAQ (reference sequence). The V end lost 5 bases, the J end lost 4 bases, and 17 bases lay between the germline ends. The CDR3 coding sequence is TGTGCCAGCAGCCCGCCCCGGGTGGGGGGAGAGACCCAGTACTTC. Its translation: CASSPPRVGGETQYF.